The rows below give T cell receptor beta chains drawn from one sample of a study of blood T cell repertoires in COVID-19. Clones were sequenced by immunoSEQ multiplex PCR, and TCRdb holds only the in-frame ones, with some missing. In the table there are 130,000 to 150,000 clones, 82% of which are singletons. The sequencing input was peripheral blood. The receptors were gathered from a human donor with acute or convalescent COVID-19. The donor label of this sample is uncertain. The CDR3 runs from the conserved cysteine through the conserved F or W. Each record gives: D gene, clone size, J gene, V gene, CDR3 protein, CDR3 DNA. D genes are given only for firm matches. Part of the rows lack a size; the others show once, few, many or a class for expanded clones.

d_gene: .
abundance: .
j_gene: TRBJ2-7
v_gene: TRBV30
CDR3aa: CACGILGGEQYF
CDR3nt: TGTGCCTGCGGGATTTTAGGGGGCGAGCAGTACTTC

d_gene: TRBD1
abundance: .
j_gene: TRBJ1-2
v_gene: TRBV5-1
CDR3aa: CASSIDRGDYGYTF
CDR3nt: TGCGCCAGCAGCATCGACAGGGGGGACTATGGCTACACCTTC

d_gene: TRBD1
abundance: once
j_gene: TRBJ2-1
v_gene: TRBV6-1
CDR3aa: CASSASGTGSYNEQFF
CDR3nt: TGTGCCAGCAGTGCCTCAGGGACAGGCTCCTACAATGAGCAGTTCTTC

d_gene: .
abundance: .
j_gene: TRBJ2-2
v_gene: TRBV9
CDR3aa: CASSVNWGPDTGELFF
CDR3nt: TGTGCCAGCAGCGTTAATTGGGGGCCGGACACCGGGGAGCTGTTTTTT

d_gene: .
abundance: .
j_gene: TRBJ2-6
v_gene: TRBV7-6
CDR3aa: CASSLGLSGANVLTF
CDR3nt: TGTGCCAGCAGCTTAGGGCTCTCTGGGGCCAACGTCCTGACTTTC

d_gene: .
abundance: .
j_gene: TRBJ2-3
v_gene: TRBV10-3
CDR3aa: CAISPVEDTSTDTQYF
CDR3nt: TGTGCCATCAGCCCAGTAGAGGACACTAGCACAGATACGCAGTATTTT

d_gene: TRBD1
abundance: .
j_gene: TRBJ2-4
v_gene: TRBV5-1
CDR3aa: CASRIGTGKNIQYF
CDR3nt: TGCGCCAGCAGGATCGGGACAGGAAAAAACATTCAGTACTTC

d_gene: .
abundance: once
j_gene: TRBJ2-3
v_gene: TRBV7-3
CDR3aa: CASSSGGAAEDTQYF
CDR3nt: TGTGCCAGCAGCTCTGGGGGGGCAGCTGAAGATACGCAGTATTTT

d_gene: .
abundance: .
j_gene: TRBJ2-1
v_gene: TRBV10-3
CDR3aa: CAISELAYNEQFF
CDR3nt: TGTGCCATCAGTGAACTGGCCTACAATGAGCAGTTCTTC

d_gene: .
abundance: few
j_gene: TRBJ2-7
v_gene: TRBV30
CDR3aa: CAWCYPQTYEQYF
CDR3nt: TGTGCCTGGTGTTATCCACAGACCTACGAGCAGTACTTC

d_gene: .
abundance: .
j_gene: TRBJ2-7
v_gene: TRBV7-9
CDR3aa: CASSFKRRTGHPFYEQYF
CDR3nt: TGTGCCAGCAGCTTCAAAAGGAGGACGGGACACCCATTCTACGAGCAGTACTTC